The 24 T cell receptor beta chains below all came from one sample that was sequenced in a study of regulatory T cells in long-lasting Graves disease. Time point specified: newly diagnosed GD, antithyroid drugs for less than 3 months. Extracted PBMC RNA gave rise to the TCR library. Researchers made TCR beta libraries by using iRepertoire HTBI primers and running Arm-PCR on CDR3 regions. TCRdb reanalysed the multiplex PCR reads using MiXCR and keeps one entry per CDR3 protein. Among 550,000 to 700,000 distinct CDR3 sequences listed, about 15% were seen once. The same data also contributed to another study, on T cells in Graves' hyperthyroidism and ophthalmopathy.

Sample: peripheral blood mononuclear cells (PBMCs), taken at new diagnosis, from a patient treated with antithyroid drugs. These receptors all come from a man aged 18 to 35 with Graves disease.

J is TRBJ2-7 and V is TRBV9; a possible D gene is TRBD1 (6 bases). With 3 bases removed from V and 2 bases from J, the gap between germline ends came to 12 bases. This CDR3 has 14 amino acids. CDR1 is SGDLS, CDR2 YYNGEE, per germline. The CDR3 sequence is CASSAGTQTYEQYF. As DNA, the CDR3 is TGTGCCAGCAGCGCCGGGACACAAACCTACGAGCAGTACTTC.

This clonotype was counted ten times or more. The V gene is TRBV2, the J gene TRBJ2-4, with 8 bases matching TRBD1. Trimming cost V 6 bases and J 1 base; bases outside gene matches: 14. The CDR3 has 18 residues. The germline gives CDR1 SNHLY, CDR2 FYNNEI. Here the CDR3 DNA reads TGTGCCAGCAGAATGACAGGGGACCTCTCCGTGGCCAAAAACATTCAGTACTTC. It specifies CASRMTGDLSVAKNIQYF.

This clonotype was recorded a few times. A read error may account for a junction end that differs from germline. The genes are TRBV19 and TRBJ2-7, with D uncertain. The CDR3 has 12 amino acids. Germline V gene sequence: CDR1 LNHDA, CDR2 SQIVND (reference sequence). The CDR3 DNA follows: TGTGCCAGTAGCATAGACGGCTACGAGCAGTACTTC. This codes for CASSIDGYEQYF.

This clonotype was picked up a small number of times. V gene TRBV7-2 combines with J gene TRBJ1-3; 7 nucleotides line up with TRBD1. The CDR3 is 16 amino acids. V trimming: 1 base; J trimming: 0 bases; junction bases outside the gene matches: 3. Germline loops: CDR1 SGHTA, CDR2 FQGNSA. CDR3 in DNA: TGTGCCAGCAGCTTAGTAGCAGGGGGCTCTGGAAACACCATATATTTT. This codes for CASSLVAGGSGNTIYF.

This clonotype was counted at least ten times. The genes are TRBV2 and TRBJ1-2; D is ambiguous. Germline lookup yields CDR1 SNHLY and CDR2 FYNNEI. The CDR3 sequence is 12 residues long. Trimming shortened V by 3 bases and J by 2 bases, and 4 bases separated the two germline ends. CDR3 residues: CASSDQNYGYTF. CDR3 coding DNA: TGTGCCAGCAGTGATCAGAACTATGGCTACACCTTC.

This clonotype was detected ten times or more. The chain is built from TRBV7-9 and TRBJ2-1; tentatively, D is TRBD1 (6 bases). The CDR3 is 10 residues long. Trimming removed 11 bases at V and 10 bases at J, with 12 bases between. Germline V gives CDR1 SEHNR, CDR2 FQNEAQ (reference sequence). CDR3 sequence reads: CAQGRREQFF. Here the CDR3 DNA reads TGTGCCCAGGGGCGCCGGGAGCAGTTCTTC.

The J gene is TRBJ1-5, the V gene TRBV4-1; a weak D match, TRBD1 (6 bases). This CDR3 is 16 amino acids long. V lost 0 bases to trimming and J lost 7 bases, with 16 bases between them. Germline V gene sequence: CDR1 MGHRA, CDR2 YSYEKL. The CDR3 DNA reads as TGCGCCAGCAGCCAAGATCGTGGGAGGGGGGACCAGCCCCAGCATTTT. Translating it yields CASSQDRGRGDQPQHF.

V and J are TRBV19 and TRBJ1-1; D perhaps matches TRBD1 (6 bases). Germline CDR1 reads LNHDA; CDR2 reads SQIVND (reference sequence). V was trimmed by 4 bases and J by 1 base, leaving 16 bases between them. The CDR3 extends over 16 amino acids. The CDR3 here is CASSRLSGTQNTEAFF. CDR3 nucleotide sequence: TGTGCCAGTAGTAGACTTTCCGGGACACAGAACACTGAAGCTTTCTTT.

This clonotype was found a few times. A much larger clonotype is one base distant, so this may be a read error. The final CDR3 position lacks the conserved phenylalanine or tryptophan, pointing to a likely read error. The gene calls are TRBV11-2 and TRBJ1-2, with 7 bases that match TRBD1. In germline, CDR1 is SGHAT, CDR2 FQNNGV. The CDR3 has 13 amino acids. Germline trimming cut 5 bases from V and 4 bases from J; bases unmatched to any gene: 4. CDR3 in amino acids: CASSQGGFYGYTS. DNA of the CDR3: TGTGCCAGCAGCCAGGGGGGGTTCTATGGCTACACCTCC.

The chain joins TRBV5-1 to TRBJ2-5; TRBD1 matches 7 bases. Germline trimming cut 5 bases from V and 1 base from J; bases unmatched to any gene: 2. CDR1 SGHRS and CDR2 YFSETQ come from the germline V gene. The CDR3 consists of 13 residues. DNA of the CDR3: TGCGCCAGCAGGGGGACAGTCCAAGAGACCCAGTACTTC. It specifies CASRGTVQETQYF. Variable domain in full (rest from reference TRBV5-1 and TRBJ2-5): KAGVTQTPRYLIKTRGQQVTLSCSPISGHRSVSWYQQTPGQGLQFLFEYFSETQRNKGNFPGRFSGRQFSNSRSEMNVSTLELGDSALYLCASRGTVQETQYFGPGTRLLVL.

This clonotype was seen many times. In DNA, the CDR3 is TGTGCCAGCAGGGTGGGACAGAGCGCCTCCGAGCAGTACTTC. Its protein product is CASRVGQSASEQYF. V is TRBV28 and J is TRBJ2-7; 7 nucleotides line up with TRBD1. The CDR3 has 14 residues. With V trimmed by 6 bases and J by 6 bases, 11 bases remained unmatched. The germline CDR1 and CDR2 sequences are MDHEN and SYDVKM.

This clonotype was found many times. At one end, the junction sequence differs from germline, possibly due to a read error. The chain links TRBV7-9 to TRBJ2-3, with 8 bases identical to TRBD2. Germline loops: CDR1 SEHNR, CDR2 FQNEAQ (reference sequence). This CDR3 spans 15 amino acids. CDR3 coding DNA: TGTGCCAGCAGTTTAGCGGGGCCGGAATCGGATACGCAGTATTTT. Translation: CASSLAGPESDTQYF.

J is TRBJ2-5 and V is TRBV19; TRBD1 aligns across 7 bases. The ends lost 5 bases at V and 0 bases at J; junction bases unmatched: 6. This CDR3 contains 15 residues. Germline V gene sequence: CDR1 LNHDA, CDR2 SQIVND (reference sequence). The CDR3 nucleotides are TGTGCCAGTAGTCAATCCGACAGGGACCAAGAGACCCAGTACTTC. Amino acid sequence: CASSQSDRDQETQYF.

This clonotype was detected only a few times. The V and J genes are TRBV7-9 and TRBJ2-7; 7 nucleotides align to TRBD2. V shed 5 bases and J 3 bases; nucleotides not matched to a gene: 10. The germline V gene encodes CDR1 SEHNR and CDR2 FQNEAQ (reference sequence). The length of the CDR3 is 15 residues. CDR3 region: CASSQPRESVYEQYF. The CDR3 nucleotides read TGTGCCAGCAGCCAACCGCGGGAGTCAGTCTACGAGCAGTACTTC. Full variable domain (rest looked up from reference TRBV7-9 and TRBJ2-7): DTGVSQNPRHKITKRGQNVTFRCDPISEHNRLYWYRQTLGQGPEFLTYFQNEAQLEKSRLLSDRFSAERPKGSFSTLEIQRTEQGDSAMYLCASSQPRESVYEQYFGPGTRLTVT.

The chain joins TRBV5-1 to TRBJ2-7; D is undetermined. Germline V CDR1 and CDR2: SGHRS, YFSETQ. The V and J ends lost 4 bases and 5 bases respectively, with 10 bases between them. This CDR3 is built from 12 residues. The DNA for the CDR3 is TGCGCCAGCAGCCCGGACGTCCACGAGCAGTACTTC. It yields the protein CASSPDVHEQYF.

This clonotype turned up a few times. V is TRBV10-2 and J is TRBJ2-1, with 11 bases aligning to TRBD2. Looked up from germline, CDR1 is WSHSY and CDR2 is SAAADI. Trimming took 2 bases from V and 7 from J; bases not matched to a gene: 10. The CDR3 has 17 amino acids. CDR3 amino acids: CASSELAVAGGHNEQFF. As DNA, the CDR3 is TGCGCCAGCAGTGAGCTGGCAGTAGCGGGAGGGCATAATGAGCAGTTCTTC.

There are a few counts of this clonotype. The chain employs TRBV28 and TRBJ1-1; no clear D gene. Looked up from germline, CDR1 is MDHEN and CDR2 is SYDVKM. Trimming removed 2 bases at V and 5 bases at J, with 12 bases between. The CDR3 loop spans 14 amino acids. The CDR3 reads CASSLGLSRTEAFF. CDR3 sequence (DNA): TGTGCCAGCAGTTTAGGGCTGTCAAGGACTGAAGCTTTCTTT.

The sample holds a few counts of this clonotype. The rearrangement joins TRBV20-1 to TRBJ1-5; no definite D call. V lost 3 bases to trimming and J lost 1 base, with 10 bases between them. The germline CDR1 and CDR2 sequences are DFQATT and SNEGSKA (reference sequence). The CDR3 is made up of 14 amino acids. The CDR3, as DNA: TGCAGTGCTAGTTGGCCGGGGAGCAATCAGCCCCAGCATTTT. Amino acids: CSASWPGSNQPQHF.

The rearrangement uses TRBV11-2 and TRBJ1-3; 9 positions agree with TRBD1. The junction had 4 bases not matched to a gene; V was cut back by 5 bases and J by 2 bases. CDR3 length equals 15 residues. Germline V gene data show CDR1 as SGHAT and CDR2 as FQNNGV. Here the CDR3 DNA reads TGTGCCAGCAGCCTTTGGACAGGGGCTGGAAACACCATATATTTT. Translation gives CASSLWTGAGNTIYF.

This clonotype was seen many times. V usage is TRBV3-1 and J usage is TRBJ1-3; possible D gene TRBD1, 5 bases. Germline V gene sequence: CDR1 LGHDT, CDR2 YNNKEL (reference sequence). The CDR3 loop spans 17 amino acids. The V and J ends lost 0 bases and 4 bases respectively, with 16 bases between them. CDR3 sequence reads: CASSQEVSRAGGNTIYF. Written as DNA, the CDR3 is TGTGCCAGCAGCCAAGAAGTCTCCAGGGCTGGAGGAAACACCATATATTTT. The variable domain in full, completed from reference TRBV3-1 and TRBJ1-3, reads DTAVSQTPKYLVTQMGNDKSIKCEQNLGHDTMYWYKQDSKKFLKIMFSYNNKELIINETVPNRFSPKSPDKAHLNLHINSLELGDSAVYFCASSQEVSRAGGNTIYFGEGSWLTVV.

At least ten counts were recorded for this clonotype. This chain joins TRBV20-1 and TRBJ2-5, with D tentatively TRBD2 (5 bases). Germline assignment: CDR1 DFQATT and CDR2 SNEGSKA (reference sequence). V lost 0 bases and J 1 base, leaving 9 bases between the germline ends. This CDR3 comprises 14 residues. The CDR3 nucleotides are TGCAGTGCTAGAGATCGCGGAGGCCAAGAGACCCAGTACTTC. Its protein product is CSARDRGGQETQYF.

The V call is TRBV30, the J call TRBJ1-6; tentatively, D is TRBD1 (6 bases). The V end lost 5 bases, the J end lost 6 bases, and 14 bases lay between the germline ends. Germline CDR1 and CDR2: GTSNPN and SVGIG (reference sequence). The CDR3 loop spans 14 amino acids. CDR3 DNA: TGTGCCTGGGGTCAGGGGAGGTTTAATTCACCCCTCCACTTT. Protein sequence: CAWGQGRFNSPLHF.

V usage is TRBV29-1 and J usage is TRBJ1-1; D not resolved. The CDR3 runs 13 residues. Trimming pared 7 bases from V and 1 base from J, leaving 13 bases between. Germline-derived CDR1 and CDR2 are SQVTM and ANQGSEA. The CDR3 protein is CSARLSQNTEAFF. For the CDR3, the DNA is TGCAGCGCCCGGCTTAGCCAGAACACTGAAGCTTTCTTT.

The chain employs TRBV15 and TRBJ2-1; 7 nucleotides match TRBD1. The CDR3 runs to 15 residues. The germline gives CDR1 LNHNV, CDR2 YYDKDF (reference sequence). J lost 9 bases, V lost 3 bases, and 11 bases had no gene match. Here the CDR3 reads CATSRLKTGVGEQFF. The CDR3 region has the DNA TGTGCCACCAGCAGGTTAAAAACAGGGGTTGGTGAGCAGTTCTTC.